The clone carrying this T cell receptor (beta chain) occurred many times. RNA transcripts served as the template for amplifying TCR beta CDR3 regions. Using the HTBI primer set, a first-round RT-PCR was run on the TCR CDR3. TCRdb fed the multiplex PCR reads into MiXCR, producing one record per CDR3 protein. The table has roughly 380,000 distinct CDR3 sequences, about 19% seen once; the top ten hold about 3.7%. This entry belongs to a study of T cells in Graves' hyperthyroidism and ophthalmopathy. The J segment lost 13 bases and the V segment lost 5 bases, leaving 24 bases of the junction unmatched. Per germline, CDR1 MRHNA and CDR2 SNTAGT. CDR3 length equals 18 residues.

The rearrangement uses TRBV6-4 and TRBJ2-2; the match to TRBD1 covers 8 bases. Sequencing input: blood. This clonotype was obtained from a woman aged 18 to 35 with Graves' hyperthyroidism. CDR3 loop: CASSPLEGQESTPGMLFF. The CDR3 coding sequence is TGTGCCAGCAGTCCCCTTGAGGGACAGGAATCAACACCGGGGATGCTGTTTTTT.